This T cell receptor (beta chain) comes out of a study of blood T cell repertoires in COVID-19 (dated by TCRdb to about 2020). Regarding the study in general: Samples covering the acute and convalescent phases of COVID-19 were provided by collaborators in the United States, Italy and Spain. The prospective study material was composed of cDNA or gDNA derived from T cells, B-cell-depleted T cells, or PBMCs. The sample metadata nearly always contained a de-identified subject ID, COVID-19 status, age in years and sex. Where available, HLA class I and class II types were taken from metadata supplied by the sample provider and were not determined by assay-based typing. The samples were drawn from two sources: the first 160 participants of the ongoing ImmuneRACE study, and 1,200 or so subjects contributed by 6 global collaborators. The repertoires were released in a freely available public database meant as a resource for research on the immune response to SARS-CoV-2. The dataset comprised deeply sampled blood TCRbeta repertoires from subjects exposed to, actively infected with, or recovered from COVID-19. The paper as a whole reports these results and caveats: Clinical and demographic metadata were provided uncurated, with the amount varying by source and participant.

Of note for this clone: Its antigen target is currently unknown. Within one base of it there is no much larger clone, and no base qualities were kept.

Collaborating institutions collected whole blood in K2EDTA tubes following their own protocols. Collaborator samples were shipped for TCRbeta analysis as frozen whole blood, isolated PBMCs, or DNA extracted from either sample type. Between the V and J ends, shortened by 4 bases and 10 bases respectively, the junction contains 20 bases. CDR3 length: 15 amino acids, cysteine to phenylalanine. Left in the record is the CDR3 DNA by itself, 45 bases read in frame from the first base. The germline V gene (reference sequence) provides CDR1 LGHDT and CDR2 YNNKEL. TCRbeta CDR3 regions were amplified from genomic DNA by means of the immunoSEQ Assay, a bias-controlled multiplex PCR. On the study's bioinformatics: Within the assay, amplification of reference gene primers was used to estimate how many nucleated cells each sample contained. To quantify the absolute abundance of each unique TCRbeta CDR3 rearrangement, sequence reads were collapsed and filtered. Productive Simpson clonality was computed per sample as the square root of Simpson's diversity index over productive rearrangements. TCRdb took this table from immuneACCESS and kept in-frame rearrangements with V and J called. Such tables lack part of the clones; where checked against another copy, unresolved V genes explain under half of the gap, and the rest is unexplained. V and J calls and clone size follow that table, whereas D and trimming were derived from the DNA. This sample holds about 100,000 clones; about 86% were observed only once. The ten largest account for about an eighth of the sample.

The sequence was obtained from a woman in her sixties in a cohort sampled during active or convalescent COVID-19. The sequencing input was peripheral blood. The chain joins TRBV3-1 (or the pseudogene TRBV3-2) to TRBJ1-5, with an unclear D gene assignment. This receptor has the CDR3 CASSPRGAPNSPQHF. The sequenced DNA is TGTGCCAGCAGCCCCCGCGGCGCGCCGAATTCTCCCCAGCATTTT.